Reported below is one TCR beta chain. The antigen is unknown. The data belong to a study of T cell repertoires in cytomegalovirus infection. Looking at the study overall: Public signatures in TCR beta pointed to CMV infection and matching HLA type.

TCRdb reprocessed the reads via MiXCR and lists one record per CDR3 protein. There are about 770,000 distinct CDR3 sequences in the sample; 25% to 35% occur only once, and around 13% lies in the top ten. The CDR3 length is 13 residues. The germline V and J ends were trimmed by 0 bases and 3 bases, with 6 bases remaining between them. Broader study findings: What dominated the ex vivo response were HLA-C-restricted CMV-specific TCR beta clonotypes.

The specimen comprised cultured CD8+ T cells from PBMCs, sampled from culture after CMV antigen stimulation. The TCR comes from a human donor in good health (CMV status not recorded). Some clones in this sample may be carry-over from other donors' samples. The rearrangement joins TRBV12-3 or TRBV12-4 to TRBJ2-7; no definite D call. For the CDR3, the DNA is TGTGCCAGCAGTTTAGCCCCTGGCTACGAGCAGTACTTC. Translating it yields CASSLAPGYEQYF.